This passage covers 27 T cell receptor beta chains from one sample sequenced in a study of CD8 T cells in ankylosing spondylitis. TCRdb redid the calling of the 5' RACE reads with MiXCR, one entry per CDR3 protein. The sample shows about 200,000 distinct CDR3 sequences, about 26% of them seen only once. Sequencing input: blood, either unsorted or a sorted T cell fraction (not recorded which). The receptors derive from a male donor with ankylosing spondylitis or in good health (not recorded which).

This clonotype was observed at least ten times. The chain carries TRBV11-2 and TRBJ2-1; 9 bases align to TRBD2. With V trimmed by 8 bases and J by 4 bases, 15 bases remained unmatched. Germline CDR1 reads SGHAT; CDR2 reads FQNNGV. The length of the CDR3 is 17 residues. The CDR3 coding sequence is TGTGCCAGCCTCGAGCTGAGGGCTAGCGGGAAGTACAATGAGCAGTTCTTC. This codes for CASLELRASGKYNEQFF.

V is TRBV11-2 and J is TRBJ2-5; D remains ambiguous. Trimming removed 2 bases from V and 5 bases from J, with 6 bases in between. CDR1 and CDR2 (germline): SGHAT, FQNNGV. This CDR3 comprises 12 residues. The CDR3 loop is CASSLRRETQYF. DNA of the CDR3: TGTGCCAGCAGCTTACGTAGGGAGACCCAGTACTTC.

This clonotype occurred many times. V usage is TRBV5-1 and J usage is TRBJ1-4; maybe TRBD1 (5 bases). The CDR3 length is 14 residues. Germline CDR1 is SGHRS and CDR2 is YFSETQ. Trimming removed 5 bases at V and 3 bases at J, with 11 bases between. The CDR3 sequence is CASSIDRSNEKLFF. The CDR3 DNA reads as TGCGCCAGCAGTATTGACAGATCTAATGAAAAACTGTTTTTT.

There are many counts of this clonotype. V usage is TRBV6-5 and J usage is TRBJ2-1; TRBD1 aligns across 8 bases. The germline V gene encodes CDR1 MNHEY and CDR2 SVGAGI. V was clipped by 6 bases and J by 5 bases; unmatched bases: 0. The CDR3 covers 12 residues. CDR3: CASRTGDNEQFF. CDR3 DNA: TGTGCCAGCAGGACAGGGGACAATGAGCAGTTCTTC.

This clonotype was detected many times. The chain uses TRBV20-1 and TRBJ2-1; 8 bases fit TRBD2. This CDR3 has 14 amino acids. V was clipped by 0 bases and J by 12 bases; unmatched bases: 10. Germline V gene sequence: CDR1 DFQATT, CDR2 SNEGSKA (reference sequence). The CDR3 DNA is TGCAGTGCTAGAGAACCGGGAGGGCCGTTGTGGCAGTTCTTC. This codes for CSAREPGGPLWQFF.

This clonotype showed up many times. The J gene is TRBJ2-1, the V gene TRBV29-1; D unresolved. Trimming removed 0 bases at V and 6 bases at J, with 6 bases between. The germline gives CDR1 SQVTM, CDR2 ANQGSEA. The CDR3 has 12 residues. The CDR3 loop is CSVEDTLNEQFF. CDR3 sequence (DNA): TGCAGCGTTGAAGATACACTCAATGAGCAGTTCTTC.

The CDR3 protein is CASSESAGNTIYF. The CDR3 region has the DNA TGTGCCAGCAGTGAATCCGCTGGAAACACCATATATTTT. The chain recombines TRBV6-1 with TRBJ1-3, with unresolved D. V lost 2 bases to trimming and J lost 2 bases, with 4 bases between them. The CDR3 runs 13 residues. Per the germline V gene, CDR1 is MNHNS and CDR2 is SASEGT.

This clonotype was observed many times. Here the CDR3 reads CASSETSGRVQQFF. The DNA for the CDR3 is TGCGCCAGCAGTGAGACTAGCGGGAGGGTACAGCAGTTCTTC. The chain employs TRBV10-2 and TRBJ2-1; 13 nucleotides match TRBD2. Germline V gives CDR1 WSHSY, CDR2 SAAADI. The CDR3 consists of 14 residues. With 2 bases clipped from V and 11 bases from J, the junction kept 3 bases outside the gene matches.

CDR3 sequence reads: CSARKVGVEEQYF. The DNA for the CDR3 is TGCAGTGCACGGAAGGTGGGAGTCGAGGAGCAGTACTTC. The J gene is TRBJ2-7, the V gene TRBV20-1; D perhaps matches TRBD2 (5 bases). The V gene's germline CDR1 is DFQATT and CDR2 SNEGSKA (reference sequence). This CDR3 has 13 amino acids. V was pared by 6 bases and J by 7 bases, with 19 bases between.

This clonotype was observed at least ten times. The CDR3 bases are TGCAGCGTTGACCCGACGGGGAGCTCCTACAATGAGCAGTTCTTC. Translated, it gives CSVDPTGSSYNEQFF. This chain uses TRBV29-1 with TRBJ2-1; D might be TRBD2 (5 bases). CDR1 is SQVTM, CDR2 ANQGSEA, per germline. This CDR3 region has 15 residues. V dropped 3 bases and J dropped 0 bases, with 12 bases sitting between them.

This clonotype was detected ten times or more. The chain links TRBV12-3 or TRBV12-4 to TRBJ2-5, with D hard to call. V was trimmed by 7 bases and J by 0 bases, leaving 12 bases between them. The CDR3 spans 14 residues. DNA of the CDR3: TGTGCCAGCACTCTGTCGGTGAACCAAGAGACCCAGTACTTC. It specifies CASTLSVNQETQYF.

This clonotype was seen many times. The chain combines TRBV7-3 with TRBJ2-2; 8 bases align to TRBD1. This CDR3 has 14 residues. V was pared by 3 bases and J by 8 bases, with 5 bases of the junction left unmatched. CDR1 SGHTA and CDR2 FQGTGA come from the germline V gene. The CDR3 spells CASSLDRVSGELFF. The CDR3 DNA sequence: TGTGCCAGCAGCTTGGACAGGGTGTCAGGGGAGCTGTTTTTT.

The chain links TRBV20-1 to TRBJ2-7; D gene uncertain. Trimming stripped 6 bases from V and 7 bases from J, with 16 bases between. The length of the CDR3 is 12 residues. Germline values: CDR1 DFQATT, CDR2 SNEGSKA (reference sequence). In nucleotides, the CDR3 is TGCAGTGCGCTCGGACCCGAGTATGAGCAGTACTTC. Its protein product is CSALGPEYEQYF.

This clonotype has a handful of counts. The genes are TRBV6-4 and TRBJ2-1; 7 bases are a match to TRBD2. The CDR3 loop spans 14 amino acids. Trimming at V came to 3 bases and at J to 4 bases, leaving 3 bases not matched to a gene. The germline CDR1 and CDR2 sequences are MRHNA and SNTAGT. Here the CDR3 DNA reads TGTGCCAGCAGTGAGGGTAGCGGGTACAATGAGCAGTTCTTC. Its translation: CASSEGSGYNEQFF.

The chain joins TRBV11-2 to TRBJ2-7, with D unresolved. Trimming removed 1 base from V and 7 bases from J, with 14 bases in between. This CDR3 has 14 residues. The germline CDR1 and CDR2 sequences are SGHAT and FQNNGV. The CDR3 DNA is TGTGCCAGCAGCTTAGGTCTAGGAGTGCTAGAGCAGTACTTC. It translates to CASSLGLGVLEQYF.

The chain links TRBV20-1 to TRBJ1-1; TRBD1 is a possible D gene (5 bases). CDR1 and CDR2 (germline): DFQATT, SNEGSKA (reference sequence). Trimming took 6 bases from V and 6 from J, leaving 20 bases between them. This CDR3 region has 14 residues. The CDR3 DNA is TGCAGTGCCCTCAACCCGACCCGGGGGTCTGAAGCTTTCTTT. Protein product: CSALNPTRGSEAFF.

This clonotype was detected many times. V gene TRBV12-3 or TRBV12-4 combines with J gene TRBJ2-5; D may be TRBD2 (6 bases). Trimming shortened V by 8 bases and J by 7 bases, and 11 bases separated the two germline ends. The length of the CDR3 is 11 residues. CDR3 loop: CASGTLGTQYF. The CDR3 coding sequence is TGTGCCAGCGGGACTCTGGGGACCCAGTACTTC.

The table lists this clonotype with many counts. In DNA form, the CDR3 reads TGTGCCAGCAGAACCCTAGCGCCCGGGCCTAGCACAGATACGCAGTATTTT. It translates to CASRTLAPGPSTDTQYF. J is TRBJ2-3 and V is TRBV4-2; TRBD2 might be the D (6 bases). Germline loops: CDR1 LGHNA, CDR2 YNFKEQ. This CDR3 contains 17 residues. Trimming removed 6 bases from V and 0 bases from J, with 19 bases in between.

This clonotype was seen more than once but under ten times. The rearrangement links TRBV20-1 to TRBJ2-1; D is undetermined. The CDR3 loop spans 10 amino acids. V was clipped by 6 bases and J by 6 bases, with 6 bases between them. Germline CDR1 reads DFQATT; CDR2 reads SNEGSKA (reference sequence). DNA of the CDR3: TGCAGTGCGGGGATCAATGAGCAGTTCTTC. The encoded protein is CSAGINEQFF.

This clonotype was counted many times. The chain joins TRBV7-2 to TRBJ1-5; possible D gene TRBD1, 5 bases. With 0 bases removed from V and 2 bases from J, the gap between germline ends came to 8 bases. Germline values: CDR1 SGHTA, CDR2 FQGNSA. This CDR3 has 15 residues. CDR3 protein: CASSLAGGGNQPQHF. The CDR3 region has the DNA TGTGCCAGCAGCTTAGCGGGGGGGGGCAATCAGCCCCAGCATTTT.

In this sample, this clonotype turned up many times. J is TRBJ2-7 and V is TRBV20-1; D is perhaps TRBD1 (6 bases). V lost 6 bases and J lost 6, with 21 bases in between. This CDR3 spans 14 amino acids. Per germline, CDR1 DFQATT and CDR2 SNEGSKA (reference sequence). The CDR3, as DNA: TGCAGTGCAAGCTTCCAGGGGCGTCCGGTCGAGCAGTACTTC. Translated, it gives CSASFQGRPVEQYF.

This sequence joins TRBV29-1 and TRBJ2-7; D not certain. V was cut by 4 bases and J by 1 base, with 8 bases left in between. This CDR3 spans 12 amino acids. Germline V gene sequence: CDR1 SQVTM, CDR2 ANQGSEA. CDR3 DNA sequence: TGCAGCGTTGGGTACAGTTCCTACGAGCAGTACTTC. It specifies CSVGYSSYEQYF.

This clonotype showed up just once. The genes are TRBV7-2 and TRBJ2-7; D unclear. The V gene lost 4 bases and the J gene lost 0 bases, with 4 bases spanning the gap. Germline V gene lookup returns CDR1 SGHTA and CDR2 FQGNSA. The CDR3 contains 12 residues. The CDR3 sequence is CASSYDSYEQYF. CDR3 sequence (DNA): TGTGCCAGCAGCTACGACTCCTACGAGCAGTACTTC. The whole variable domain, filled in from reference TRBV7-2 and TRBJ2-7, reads GAGVSQSPSNKVTEKGKDVELRCDPISGHTALYWYRQSLGQGLEFLIYFQGNSAPDKSGLPSDRFSAERTGGSVSTLTIQRTQQEDSAVYLCASSYDSYEQYFGPGTRLTVT.

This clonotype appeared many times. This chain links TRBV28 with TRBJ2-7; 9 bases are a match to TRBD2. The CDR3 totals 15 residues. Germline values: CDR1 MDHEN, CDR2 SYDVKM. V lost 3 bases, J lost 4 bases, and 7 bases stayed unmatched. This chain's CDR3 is CASSLAGLAVYEQYF. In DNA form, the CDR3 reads TGTGCCAGCAGTTTGGCGGGACTAGCCGTTTACGAGCAGTACTTC.

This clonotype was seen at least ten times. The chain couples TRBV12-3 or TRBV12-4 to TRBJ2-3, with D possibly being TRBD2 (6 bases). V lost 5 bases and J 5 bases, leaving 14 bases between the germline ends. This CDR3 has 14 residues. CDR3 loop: CASSPLDYQDTQYF. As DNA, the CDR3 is TGTGCCAGCAGTCCCTTGGACTACCAAGATACGCAGTATTTT.

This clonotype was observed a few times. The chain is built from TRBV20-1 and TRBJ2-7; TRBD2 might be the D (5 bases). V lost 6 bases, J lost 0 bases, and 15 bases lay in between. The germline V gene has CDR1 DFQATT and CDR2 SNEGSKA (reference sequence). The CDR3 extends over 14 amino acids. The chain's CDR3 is CSAPFQAGSYEQYF. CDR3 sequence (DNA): TGCAGTGCCCCCTTTCAGGCGGGCTCCTACGAGCAGTACTTC.

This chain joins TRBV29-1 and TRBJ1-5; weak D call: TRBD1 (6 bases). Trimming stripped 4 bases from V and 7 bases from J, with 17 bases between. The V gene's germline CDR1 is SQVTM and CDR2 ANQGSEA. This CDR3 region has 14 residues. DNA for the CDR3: TGCAGCGTTGCCGTACAGGGATCGAGCCAGCCCCAGCATTTT. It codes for CSVAVQGSSQPQHF.